A selection of T cell receptor beta chains follows, all from one sample in a study of regulatory T cells in long-lasting Graves disease. A single record per CDR3 protein comes from TCRdb applying MiXCR to the multiplex PCR reads. The sample yields about 540,000 distinct CDR3 sequences, about 14% seen once. These same records also appear under a second study, on T cells in Graves' hyperthyroidism and ophthalmopathy.

The material sequenced was peripheral blood mononuclear cells (PBMCs), taken at new diagnosis, from a patient treated with antithyroid drugs. Receptor source: a young man with Graves disease. CDR3s include the opening cysteine and the closing phenylalanine or tryptophan. A D gene is named only where the DNA matches it firmly. The size entry is marked missing in some rows and otherwise reads once, few, many or a size class.

clone size	D gene	J gene	CDR3 length	V gene	CDR3 protein	CDR3 DNA
NA	TRBD2	TRBJ2-1	16	TRBV5-1	CASSLELAGARNEQFF	TGCGCCAGCAGCTTGGAACTAGCGGGAGCTAGGAATGAGCAGTTCTTC
many	NA	TRBJ2-7	14	TRBV18	CASTPGRTDYEQYF	TGTGCCAGCACCCCGGGACGAACTGACTACGAGCAGTACTTC
many	TRBD2	TRBJ2-7	20	TRBV15	CATSRVKLAGGPPSSYEQYF	TGTGCCACCAGCAGAGTCAAACTAGCGGGAGGCCCGCCTAGCTCCTACGAGCAGTACTTC
many	NA	TRBJ2-4	19	TRBV6-5	CASSYSTPARRVAKNIQYF	TGTGCCAGCAGTTACTCGACCCCAGCGCGGAGAGTGGCCAAAAACATTCAGTACTTC
few	TRBD1	TRBJ1-6	15	TRBV2	CASSTTGGAKSPLHF	TGTGCCAGCAGCACGACAGGGGGCGCGAAATCACCCCTCCACTTT
few	TRBD2	TRBJ2-3	15	TRBV6-2/TRBV6-3	CASAGIAGDTDTQYF	TGTGCCAGCGCGGGGATAGCGGGGGACACAGATACGCAGTATTTT
many	NA	TRBJ2-7	13	TRBV20-1	CSASDSGTYEQYF	TGCAGTGCTAGCGATAGCGGAACTTACGAGCAGTACTTC
many	NA	TRBJ1-4	14	TRBV7-9	CASTKQATNEKLFF	TGTGCCAGCACCAAACAGGCAACTAATGAAAAACTGTTTTTT
few	NA	TRBJ1-1	13	TRBV29-1	CSAGRGVGTEAFF	TGCAGCGCGGGGAGGGGCGTGGGGACTGAAGCTTTCTTT
many	NA	TRBJ1-2	15	TRBV5-1	CASSLAVGTFYGYTF	TGCGCCAGCAGCTTGGCCGTAGGGACTTTCTATGGCTACACCTTC
many	TRBD2	TRBJ2-1	16	TRBV11-2	CASSFRTSGSYNEQFF	TGTGCCAGCAGCTTTCGGACTAGCGGGAGCTACAATGAGCAGTTCTTC
many	TRBD2	TRBJ2-7	12	TRBV2	CASKEREREQYF	TGTGCCAGCAAGGAGCGGGAGAGAGAGCAGTACTTC
many	TRBD2	TRBJ2-7	16	TRBV27	CASRRADWGGLREQYF	TGTGCCAGCAGGCGAGCGGACTGGGGGGGTCTACGAGAGCAGTACTTC
NA	NA	TRBJ2-7	13	TRBV20-1	CSARASISIEQYF	TGCAGTGCTAGAGCCTCCATATCTATCGAGCAGTACTTC
NA	NA	TRBJ2-1	14	TRBV20-1	CSTQQSLGRREQFF	TGCAGTACTCAGCAATCACTGGGTAGGCGTGAGCAGTTCTTC
many	NA	TRBJ1-1	13	TRBV2	CASRSQGGSEAFF	TGTGCCAGCAGATCCCAGGGTGGGAGTGAAGCTTTCTTT
many	NA	TRBJ2-7	13	TRBV29-1	CSVTPGGGYEQYF	TGCAGCGTCACCCCGGGGGGCGGGTACGAGCAGTACTTC
many	NA	TRBJ2-1	14	TRBV5-1	CASSPSAAYNEQFF	TGCGCCAGCAGCCCTTCGGCCGCCTACAATGAGCAGTTCTTC
many	TRBD1	TRBJ1-1	13	TRBV24-1	CATGQGANTEAFF	TGTGCCACCGGACAGGGGGCGAACACTGAAGCTTTCTTT
many	TRBD2	TRBJ2-1	19	TRBV12-3/TRBV12-4	CASSSYIGGIAGEGNEQFF	TGTGCCAGCAGTTCATATATCGGAGGGATAGCGGGAGAAGGCAATGAGCAGTTCTTC
many	NA	TRBJ2-5	15	TRBV5-1	CASRTPTGAHETQYF	TGCGCCAGCAGGACCCCGACGGGGGCGCATGAGACCCAGTACTTC
few	NA	TRBJ1-5	14	TRBV19	CATRGGLSNQPQHF	TGTGCCACTAGGGGGGGCCTGAGCAATCAGCCCCAGCATTTT
many	NA	TRBJ2-1	17	TRBV24-1	CATSDFRDNIDPNEQFF	TGTGCCACCAGTGATTTTAGAGACAACATCGATCCCAATGAGCAGTTCTTC
many	TRBD1	TRBJ2-2	13	TRBV20-1	CSASDRGARELFF	TGCAGTGCTTCAGACAGGGGGGCGCGGGAGCTGTTTTTT
NA	TRBD1	TRBJ1-2	14	TRBV18	CASSGVQGAQGYTF	TGTGCCAGCTCGGGAGTCCAGGGGGCTCAGGGCTACACCTTC
many	TRBD2	TRBJ2-1	17	TRBV6-5	CASSYNIAGYVGNEQFF	TGTGCCAGCAGTTATAACATAGCGGGATATGTGGGAAATGAGCAGTTCTTC
NA	TRBD1	TRBJ1-6	16	TRBV20-1	CSARPRDRRLNSPLHF	TGCAGTGCTAGACCTCGGGACAGGAGGCTTAATTCACCCCTCCACTTT
many	NA	TRBJ2-1	15	TRBV7-3	CASSLSQGFFNEQFF	TGTGCCAGCAGCTTATCTCAGGGATTTTTTAATGAGCAGTTCTTC
many	NA	TRBJ2-1	13	TRBV11-2	CASSLDRAGEQFF	TGTGCCAGCAGCTTAGATCGCGCCGGTGAGCAGTTCTTC
many	NA	TRBJ2-1	13	TRBV7-9	CASSLSGGHEQFF	TGTGCCAGCAGCCTGAGTGGGGGACATGAGCAGTTCTTC
few	NA	TRBJ1-6	13	TRBV11-3	CASSLDGSSPLHF	TGTGCCAGCAGCTTAGATGGCAGTTCACCCCTCCACTTT
NA	NA	TRBJ2-2	16	TRBV27	CASVGGGGGLTGELFF	TGTGCCAGCGTGGGCGGGGGAGGGGGCTTAACCGGGGAGCTGTTTTTT
many	TRBD1	TRBJ1-5	16	TRBV20-1	CSARDRDSTVGQPQHF	TGCAGTGCTAGAGATAGGGACAGCACGGTCGGTCAGCCCCAGCATTTT
few	NA	TRBJ2-5	14	TRBV3-1	CASSQDGSQETQYF	TGTGCCAGCAGCCAAGATGGGAGCCAAGAGACCCAGTACTTC
few	TRBD1	TRBJ2-1	17	TRBV3-1	CASSPPARDRRYNEQFF	TGTGCCAGCAGCCCCCCGGCGAGGGACAGGCGATACAATGAGCAGTTCTTC
many	NA	TRBJ2-2	15	TRBV2	CASSGDILGTGELFF	TGTGCCAGCAGTGGGGACATCCTTGGAACCGGGGAGCTGTTTTTT
NA	NA	TRBJ1-2	14	TRBV7-2	CASSLAMSTYGYTF	TGTGCCAGCAGCTTAGCGATGTCAACATATGGCTACACCTTC
many	TRBD1	TRBJ1-3	14	TRBV27	CASRPGQGRNTIYF	TGTGCCAGCAGGCCAGGACAGGGGCGAAACACCATATATTTT
NA	NA	TRBJ2-2	14	TRBV4-1	CASGQAWNTGELFF	TGCGCCAGCGGTCAGGCCTGGAACACCGGGGAGCTGTTTTTT
few	TRBD1	TRBJ1-4	17	TRBV4-1	CASSQEDRLPTNEKLFF	TGCGCCAGCAGCCAAGAGGACAGGTTACCAACTAATGAAAAACTGTTTTTT
many	NA	TRBJ2-5	13	TRBV10-2	CASKGNAQETQYF	TGCGCCAGCAAGGGCAACGCCCAAGAGACCCAGTACTTC
NA	NA	TRBJ1-2	13	TRBV10-3	CAISEGLGDGYTF	TGTGCCATCAGTGAGGGGTTAGGGGATGGCTACACCTTC
once	TRBD2	TRBJ2-4	14	TRBV20-1	CSASGGGAKNIQYF	TGCAGTGCTAGCGGGGGGGGAGCCAAAAACATTCAGTACTTC
few	NA	TRBJ2-3	12	TRBV11-2	CASSLVRGTQYF	TGTGCCAGCAGCTTAGTTCGCGGTACGCAGTATTTT